One TCR beta chain is described in this entry. Data came from immunoSEQ multiplex PCR; TCRdb stores just in-frame clones and leaves some out. Among about 24,000 clones listed, 84% were seen once. The CDR3 spans 16 residues. Germline values: CDR1 SGHVS, CDR2 FNYEAQ. With 3 bases removed from V and 1 base from J, the gap between germline ends came to 15 bases. These data originate in a study of OX40 agonist ivuxolimab in advanced cancers. The overall study: People in dose escalation had one of these cancers: hepatocellular carcinoma, melanoma, renal cell or head and neck cancer.

The V and J genes are TRBV7-6 and TRBJ1-1; D is possibly TRBD1 (6 bases). Specimen: CD4+ or CD8+ T cells sorted from blood, collected in a trial of the OX40 agonist ivuxolimab. The receptor's source is an adult with an advanced solid tumor such as melanoma, head and neck, liver or kidney cancer. The CDR3 is CASSFSFGQTNTEAFF. The CDR3 DNA sequence: TGTGCCAGCAGCTTCTCGTTCGGACAGACGAACACTGAAGCTTTCTTT.